What follows describes a single T cell receptor (beta chain). Its antigen is unidentified. Trimming took 6 bases from V and 7 from J, leaving 31 bases between them. The length of the CDR3 is 20 residues. The data originate from a study of T cell repertoires in cytomegalovirus infection. Study-wide background: Matching HLA type, along with CMV infection, was indicated by public TCR beta signatures.

Overall study findings and caveats: Identification of carriers of CMV plus the relevant HLA was achieved through cumulative public TCR beta family frequency. Dominant in the ex vivo response were TCR beta clonotypes restricted by HLA-C and specific for CMV.

TCRdb re-called the reads with MiXCR, one entry per CDR3 protein. This table has more than 650,000 distinct CDR3 sequences, under 40% appearing once. The TCR sequence derives from a human donor in good health (CMV status not recorded). Some clones in this sample may be carry-over from other donors' samples. Material: PBMCs. The gene calls are TRBV23-1 and TRBJ1-6; no reliable D call. TRBV23-1 is recorded as an ORF, its role being uncertain. CDR3 amino acids: CASSRNHVGLPKNHNSPLHF. DNA for the CDR3: TGCGCCAGCAGCAGAAACCATGTGGGCTTACCTAAAAATCACAATTCACCCCTCCACTTT.